These 21 T cell receptor beta chains were sequenced from one sample in a study of blood T cell repertoires in COVID-19. TCRdb's copy holds only in-frame clones and misses some; the assay was immunoSEQ multiplex PCR. The sample holds about 110,000 clones; around four fifths are singletons and the top ten take 16%. The sequencing sample was made of peripheral blood. Every receptor here comes from a woman aged 55-70 years with acute or convalescent COVID-19.

This chain uses TRBV6-2 or TRBV6-3 with TRBJ2-3, with D maybe TRBD2 (5 bases). V lost 6 bases to trimming and J lost 2 bases, with 15 bases between them. The CDR3 consists of 15 residues. Per germline, CDR1 MNHEY and CDR2 SVGEGT. The CDR3 loop is CASSPRRTLTDTQYF. The CDR3 coding sequence is TGTGCCAGCAGCCCCCGGCGGACTCTCACAGATACGCAGTATTTT.

The chain links TRBV30 to TRBJ1-2; unclear D gene. Germline assignment: CDR1 GTSNPN and CDR2 SVGIG (reference sequence). CDR3 size: 16 residues. V was trimmed by 3 bases and J by 4 bases, leaving 21 bases between them. The CDR3 loop is CAWRGETEPGSYGYTF. The DNA of the CDR3 is TGTGCCTGGAGAGGAGAAACGGAGCCGGGTAGCTATGGCTACACCTTC.

In this sample, this clone turned up a few times. CDR3: CSVERHPNEKLFF. The CDR3 DNA sequence: TGCAGCGTTGAGCGACACCCTAATGAAAAACTGTTTTTT. This chain joins TRBV29-1 and TRBJ1-4; no firm D call. The CDR3 sequence is 13 residues long. Germline loops: CDR1 SQVTM, CDR2 ANQGSEA. Trimming stripped 3 bases from V and 3 bases from J, with 8 bases between.

The chain joins TRBV9 to TRBJ1-1, with no clear D. The V and J ends lost 0 bases and 10 bases respectively, with 10 bases between them. CDR1 is SGDLS, CDR2 YYNGEE, per germline. CDR3 length equals 12 residues. DNA of the CDR3: TGTGCCAGCAGCGTAGTGAGGGAAGGAGCTTTCTTT. Its translation: CASSVVREGAFF.

The chain is built from TRBV27 and TRBJ1-1; D unclear. Germline V gives CDR1 MNHEY, CDR2 SMNVEV (reference sequence). The V end lost 4 bases, the J end lost 2 bases, and 8 bases lay between the germline ends. CDR3 size: 13 residues. CDR3 nucleotide sequence: TGTGCCAGCAGTTGGCGGGGAAACACTGAAGCTTTCTTT. This codes for CASSWRGNTEAFF.

The chain is built from TRBV6-6 and TRBJ1-1, with no clear D. The CDR3 spans 13 residues. Germline lookup yields CDR1 MNHNY and CDR2 SVGAGI (reference sequence). V lost 2 bases and J 3 bases, leaving 7 bases between the germline ends. CDR3 amino acids: CASSYTADTEAFF. For the CDR3, the DNA is TGTGCCAGCAGTTACACGGCGGACACTGAAGCTTTCTTT.

The rearrangement links TRBV7-9 to TRBJ2-3; 7 bases are shared with TRBD1. Looked up from germline, CDR1 is SEHNR and CDR2 is FQNEAQ (reference sequence). The CDR3 sequence is 16 residues long. V trimming: 6 bases; J trimming: 2 bases; junction bases outside the gene matches: 11. CDR3 nucleotides: TGTGCCAGCAGTCTATTCCCGGGACAGATCACAGATACGCAGTATTTT. This codes for CASSLFPGQITDTQYF.

The V and J genes are TRBV4-3 and TRBJ2-5, with D perhaps matching TRBD1 (5 bases). CDR3 length: 13 residues. V lost 5 bases, J lost 5 bases, and 12 bases lay in between. In germline, CDR1 is LGHNA, CDR2 YSLEER. This CDR3 reads CASSKRQFETQYF. Written as DNA, the CDR3 is TGCGCCAGCAGCAAGCGACAGTTTGAGACCCAGTACTTC.

The chain carries TRBV29-1 and TRBJ2-1; 10 positions match TRBD1. Germline assignment: CDR1 SQVTM and CDR2 ANQGSEA. Germline trimming cut 6 bases from V and 4 bases from J; bases unmatched to any gene: 6. The CDR3 has 14 residues. In nucleotides, the CDR3 is TGCAGCGTCGGTCGGACAGGGGGATACAATGAGCAGTTCTTC. Its protein product is CSVGRTGGYNEQFF.

This clone was picked up a small number of times. V is TRBV2 and J is TRBJ1-4; weak D call: TRBD1 (5 bases). Germline values: CDR1 SNHLY, CDR2 FYNNEI. The V gene lost 7 bases and the J gene lost 5 bases, with 8 bases spanning the gap. The CDR3 is 12 amino acids. This chain's CDR3 is CASNRINEKLFF. The CDR3 region has the DNA TGTGCCAGCAACAGGATAAATGAAAAACTGTTTTTT.

This clone was recorded once. The chain employs TRBV2 and TRBJ1-1; 8 positions match TRBD1. CDR3 length: 15 residues. Trimming at V came to 5 bases and at J to 4 bases, leaving 9 bases not matched to a gene. Looked up from germline, CDR1 is SNHLY and CDR2 is FYNNEI. CDR3 bases: TGTGCCAGCAGTACGACAGGGGTATACGGCACTGAAGCTTTCTTT. Residues: CASSTTGVYGTEAFF.

This sequence joins TRBV4-1 and TRBJ1-6; possible D gene TRBD1, 6 bases. Trimming took off 1 base at V and 5 bases at J, with 12 bases between the two ends. CDR3 length equals 16 residues. Per germline, CDR1 MGHRA and CDR2 YSYEKL. CDR3 bases: TGCGCCAGCAGCCAAGTCTGGGGGCAGAATAATTCACCCCTCCACTTT. This gives the protein CASSQVWGQNNSPLHF.

The chain employs TRBV2 and TRBJ1-5, with D possibly being TRBD1 (5 bases). The V gene lost 4 bases and the J gene lost 6 bases, with 10 bases spanning the gap. CDR3 length: 13 residues. Germline CDR1 reads SNHLY; CDR2 reads FYNNEI. Written as DNA, the CDR3 is TGTGCCAGCAGTGTCGGCGGGGGTCAGCCCCAGCATTTT. It yields the protein CASSVGGGQPQHF.

The V call is TRBV7-9, the J call TRBJ2-5, with 8 positions matching TRBD1. V shed 4 bases, J shed 2 bases, and the junction held 9 bases outside the gene matches. Germline CDR1 SEHNR, CDR2 FQNEAQ (reference sequence). CDR3 length equals 16 residues. CDR3 region: CASSYRQGRRQETQYF. CDR3 DNA sequence: TGTGCCAGCAGCTACCGACAGGGGCGTCGACAAGAGACCCAGTACTTC.

The chain carries TRBV12-5 and TRBJ1-1; no clear D gene. V was cut by 10 bases and J by 7 bases, with 16 bases left in between. The germline CDR1 and CDR2 sequences are LGHNT and FRNRAP. The CDR3 consists of 12 residues. DNA of the CDR3: TGTGCTACGTTATTATTCCGGGGTGAAGCTTTCTTT. Translating it yields CATLLFRGEAFF.

The J gene is TRBJ2-5, the V gene TRBV5-8; TRBD1 aligns across 7 bases. Trimming took 4 bases from V and 2 from J; bases not matched to a gene: 5. Germline CDR1 is SGHTS and CDR2 is YDEGEE. The CDR3 consists of 14 residues. CDR3 loop: CASSPPGQQETQYF. In DNA form, the CDR3 reads TGTGCCAGCAGCCCTCCGGGACAGCAAGAGACCCAGTACTTC. The variable domain in full, with the rest retrieved from reference TRBV5-8 and TRBJ2-5, is EAGVTQSPTHLIKTRGQQATLRCSPISGHTSVYWYQQALGLGLQFLLWYDEGEERNRGNFPPRFSGRQFPNYSSELNVNALELEDSALYLCASSPPGQQETQYFGPGTRLLVL.

This chain joins TRBV4-3 and TRBJ1-2; 10 bases agree with TRBD1. This CDR3 has 16 amino acids. V was clipped by 0 bases and J by 3 bases; unmatched bases: 4. Per the germline V gene, CDR1 is LGHNA and CDR2 is YSLEER. CDR3 sequence (DNA): TGCGCCAGCAGCCAAGATCGGGACAGGGGATACTATGGCTACACCTTC. Residues: CASSQDRDRGYYGYTF.

The chain recombines TRBV19 with TRBJ1-1; D remains unclear. Between the trimmed V and J ends, which lost 4 bases and 9 bases, there was a span of 15 bases. The CDR3 extends over 13 amino acids. The germline V gene has CDR1 LNHDA and CDR2 SQIVND (reference sequence). The CDR3 nucleotides read TGTGCCAGTAGTACCCCCGAAAGAGCCAAAGCTTTCTTT. This translates into CASSTPERAKAFF.

This sequence joins TRBV27 and TRBJ1-3, with D possibly being TRBD1 (5 bases). V gave up 0 bases and J gave up 2 bases, with 8 bases separating them. Germline V CDR1 and CDR2: MNHEY, SMNVEV (reference sequence). This CDR3 comprises 15 residues. The CDR3 DNA is TGTGCCAGCAGTTTATCGGGCAGGGCTGGAAACACCATATATTTT. This sequence encodes CASSLSGRAGNTIYF.

The chain is built from TRBV19 and TRBJ2-1, with a weak D call TRBD1 (5 bases). The CDR3 is made up of 14 amino acids. Trimming took 6 bases from V and 1 from J, leaving 10 bases between them. Germline assignment: CDR1 LNHDA and CDR2 SQIVND (reference sequence). The CDR3 DNA is TGTGCCAGTAGGAACCAGGGTTCCTACAATGAGCAGTTCTTC. Translated: CASRNQGSYNEQFF.

This clone was counted once. The chain links TRBV19 to TRBJ1-2; D unclear. Trimming removed 5 bases from V and 4 bases from J, with 17 bases in between. The CDR3 length is 15 residues. CDR1 and CDR2 from the germline V gene are LNHDA and SQIVND (reference sequence). The CDR3 nucleotides read TGTGCCAGTAGTGTTGGCCTTGGCACGGGCTATGGCTACACCTTC. This sequence encodes CASSVGLGTGYGYTF.